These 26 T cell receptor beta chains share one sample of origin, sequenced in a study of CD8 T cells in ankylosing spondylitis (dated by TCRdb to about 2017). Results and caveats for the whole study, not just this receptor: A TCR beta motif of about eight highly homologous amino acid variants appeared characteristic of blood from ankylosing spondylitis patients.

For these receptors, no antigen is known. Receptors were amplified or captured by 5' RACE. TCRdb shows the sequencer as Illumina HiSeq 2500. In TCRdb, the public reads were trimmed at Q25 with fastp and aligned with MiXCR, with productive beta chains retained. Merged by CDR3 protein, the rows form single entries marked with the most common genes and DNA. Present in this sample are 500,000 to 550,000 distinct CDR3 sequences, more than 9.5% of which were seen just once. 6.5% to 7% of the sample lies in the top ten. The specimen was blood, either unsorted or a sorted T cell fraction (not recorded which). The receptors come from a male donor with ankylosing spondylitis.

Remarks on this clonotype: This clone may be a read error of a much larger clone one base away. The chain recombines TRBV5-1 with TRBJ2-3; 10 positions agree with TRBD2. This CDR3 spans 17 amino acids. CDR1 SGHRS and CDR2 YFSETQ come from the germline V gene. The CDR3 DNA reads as TGCGGCAGCAGCTTGGCCACTAGCGGGGACAGCACAGATACGCAGTATTTT. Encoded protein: CGSSLATSGDSTDTQYF.

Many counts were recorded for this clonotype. The CDR3 loop is CASSLSDSPNTEAFF. The CDR3 DNA follows: TGTGCCAGCAGCTTGTCGGACAGTCCGAACACTGAAGCTTTCTTT. This sequence joins TRBV5-6 and TRBJ1-1; the D gene is possibly TRBD1 (6 bases). Germline V gives CDR1 SGHDT, CDR2 YYEEEE. V shed 1 base and J shed 1 base, with 11 bases lying between them. The CDR3 has 15 amino acids.

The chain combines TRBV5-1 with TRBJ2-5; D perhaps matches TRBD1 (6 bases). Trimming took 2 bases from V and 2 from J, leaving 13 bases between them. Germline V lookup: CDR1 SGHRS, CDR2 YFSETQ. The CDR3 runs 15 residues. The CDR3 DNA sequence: TGCGCCAGCAGCTTCGACAGGCCGGTTCAAGAGACCCAGTACTTC. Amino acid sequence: CASSFDRPVQETQYF.

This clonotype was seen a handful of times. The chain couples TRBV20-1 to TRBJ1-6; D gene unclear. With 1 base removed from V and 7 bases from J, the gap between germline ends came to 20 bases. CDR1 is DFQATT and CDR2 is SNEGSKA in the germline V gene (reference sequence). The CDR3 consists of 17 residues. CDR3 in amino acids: CSARAEQIEGINSPLHF. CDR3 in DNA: TGCAGTGCTAGAGCGGAACAGATTGAAGGGATCAATTCACCCCTCCACTTT.

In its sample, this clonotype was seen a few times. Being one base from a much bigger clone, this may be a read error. CDR3 amino acids: CASSQQFSNQPQHF. For the CDR3, the DNA is TGTGCCAGCAGCCAACAGTTTAGCAATCAGCCCCAGCATTTT. V gene TRBV3-1 combines with J gene TRBJ1-5, with D uncertain. Germline assignment: CDR1 LGHDT and CDR2 YNNKEL (reference sequence). The V and J ends lost 2 bases and 0 bases respectively, with 5 bases between them. The CDR3 covers 14 residues.

CDR3 in DNA: TGTGCCACCAGTGATTTGCGCGGGAGAGGGTTCAATGAGCAGTTCTTC. As protein: CATSDLRGRGFNEQFF. The chain uses TRBV24-1 and TRBJ2-1; TRBD2 matches 7 bases. The CDR3 is made up of 16 amino acids. After removal of 0 bases from V and 6 bases from J, the junction contained 7 bases not matched to a gene. The germline gives CDR1 KGHDR, CDR2 SFDVKD.

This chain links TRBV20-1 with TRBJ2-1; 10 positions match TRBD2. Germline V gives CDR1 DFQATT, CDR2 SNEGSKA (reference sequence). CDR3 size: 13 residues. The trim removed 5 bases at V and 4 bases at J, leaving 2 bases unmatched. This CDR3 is CSAEAGGYNEQFF. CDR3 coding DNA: TGCAGTGCTGAAGCGGGGGGGTACAATGAGCAGTTCTTC.

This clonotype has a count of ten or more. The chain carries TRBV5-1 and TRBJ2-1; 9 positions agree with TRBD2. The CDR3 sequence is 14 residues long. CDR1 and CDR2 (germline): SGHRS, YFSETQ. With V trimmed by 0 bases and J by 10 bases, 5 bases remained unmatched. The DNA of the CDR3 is TGCGCCAGCAGCTTGGATTCCAGCGGGAGGGAGCAGTTCTTC. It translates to CASSLDSSGREQFF.

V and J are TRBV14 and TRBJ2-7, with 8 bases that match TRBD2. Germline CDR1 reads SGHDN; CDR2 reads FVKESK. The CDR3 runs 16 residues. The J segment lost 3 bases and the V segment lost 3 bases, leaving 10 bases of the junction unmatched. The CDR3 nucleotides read TGTGCCAGCAGCCATCGCGGGGGGACTGGGGGCTACGAGCAGTACTTC. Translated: CASSHRGGTGGYEQYF.

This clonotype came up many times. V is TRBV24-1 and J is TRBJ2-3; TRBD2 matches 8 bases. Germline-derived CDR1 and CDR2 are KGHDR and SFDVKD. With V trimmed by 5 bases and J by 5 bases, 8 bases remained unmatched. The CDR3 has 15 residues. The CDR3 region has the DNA TGTGCCACCAGTGTCCGCCGGGAGGGCGGAGATACGCAGTATTTT. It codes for CATSVRREGGDTQYF.

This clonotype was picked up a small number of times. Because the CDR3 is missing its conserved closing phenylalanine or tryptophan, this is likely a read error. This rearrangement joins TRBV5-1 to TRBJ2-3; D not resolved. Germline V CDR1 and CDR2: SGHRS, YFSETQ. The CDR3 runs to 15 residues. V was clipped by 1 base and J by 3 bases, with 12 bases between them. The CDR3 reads CASSLLSVWTDTQYS. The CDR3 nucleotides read TGCGCCAGCAGCTTGTTAAGTGTTTGGACAGATACGCAGTATTCT.

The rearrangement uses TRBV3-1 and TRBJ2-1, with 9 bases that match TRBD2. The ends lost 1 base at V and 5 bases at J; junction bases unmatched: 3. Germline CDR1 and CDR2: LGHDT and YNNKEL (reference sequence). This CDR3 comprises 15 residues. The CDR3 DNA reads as TGTGCCAGCAGCCAAGTGGCGGGGGGGCACAATGAGCAGTTCTTC. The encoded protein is CASSQVAGGHNEQFF.

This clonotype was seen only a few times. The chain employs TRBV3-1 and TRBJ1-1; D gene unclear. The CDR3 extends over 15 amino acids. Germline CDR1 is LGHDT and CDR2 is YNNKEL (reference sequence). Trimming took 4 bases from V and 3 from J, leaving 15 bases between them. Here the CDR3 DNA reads TGTGCCAGCAGCCCTTGGCAATCCGGGGACACTGAAGCTTTCTTT. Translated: CASSPWQSGDTEAFF. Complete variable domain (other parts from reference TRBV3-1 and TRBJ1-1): DTAVSQTPKYLVTQMGNDKSIKCEQNLGHDTMYWYKQDSKKFLKIMFSYNNKELIINETVPNRFSPKSPDKAHLNLHINSLELGDSAVYFCASSPWQSGDTEAFFGQGTRLTVV.

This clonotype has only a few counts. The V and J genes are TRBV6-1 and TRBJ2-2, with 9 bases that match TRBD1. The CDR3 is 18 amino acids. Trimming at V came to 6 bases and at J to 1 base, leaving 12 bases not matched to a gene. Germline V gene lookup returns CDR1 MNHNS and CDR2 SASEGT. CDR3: CASSQPGQGGRNTGELFF. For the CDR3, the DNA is TGTGCCAGCAGCCAACCGGGACAGGGAGGTCGGAACACCGGGGAGCTGTTTTTT.

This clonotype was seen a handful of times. The CDR3 DNA sequence: TGTGCCAGCAGCTCCCGGGACAGCATTTACAATGAGCAGTTCTTC. Its translation is CASSSRDSIYNEQFF. This chain links TRBV5-6 with TRBJ2-1, with 7 bases that match TRBD1. The CDR3 consists of 15 residues. V dropped 3 bases and J dropped 4; count of bases not matched to a gene: 7. Germline V gene sequence: CDR1 SGHDT, CDR2 YYEEEE.

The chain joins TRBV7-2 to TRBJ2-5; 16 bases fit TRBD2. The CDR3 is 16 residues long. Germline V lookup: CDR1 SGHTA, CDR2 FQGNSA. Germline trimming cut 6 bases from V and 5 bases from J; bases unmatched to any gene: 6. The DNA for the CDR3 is TGTGCCAGCAGGAGGGGACTAGCGGGAGGGAGGGAGACCCAGTACTTC. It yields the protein CASRRGLAGGRETQYF.

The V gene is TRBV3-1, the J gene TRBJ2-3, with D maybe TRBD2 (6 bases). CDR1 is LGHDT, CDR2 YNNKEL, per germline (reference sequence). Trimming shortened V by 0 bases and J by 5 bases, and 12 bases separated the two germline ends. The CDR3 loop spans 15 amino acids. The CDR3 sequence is CASSQDGGKGDTQYF. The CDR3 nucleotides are TGTGCCAGCAGCCAAGACGGCGGGAAGGGAGATACGCAGTATTTT.

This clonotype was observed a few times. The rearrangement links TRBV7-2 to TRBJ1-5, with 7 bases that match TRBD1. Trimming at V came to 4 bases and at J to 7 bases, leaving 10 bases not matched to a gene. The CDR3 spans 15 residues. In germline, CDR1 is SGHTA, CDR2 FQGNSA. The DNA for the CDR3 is TGTGCCAGCAGCTCCAGACAGGGAGGGGACCAGCCCCAGCATTTT. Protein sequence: CASSSRQGGDQPQHF. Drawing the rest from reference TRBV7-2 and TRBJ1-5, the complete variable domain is GAGVSQSPSNKVTEKGKDVELRCDPISGHTALYWYRQSLGQGLEFLIYFQGNSAPDKSGLPSDRFSAERTGGSVSTLTIQRTQQEDSAVYLCASSSRQGGDQPQHFGDGTRLSIL.

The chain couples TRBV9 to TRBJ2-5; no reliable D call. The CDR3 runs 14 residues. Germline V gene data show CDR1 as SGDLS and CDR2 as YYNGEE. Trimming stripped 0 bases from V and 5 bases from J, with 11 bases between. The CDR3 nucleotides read TGTGCCAGCAGCGTAGGTAGTAGCATGGAGACCCAGTACTTC. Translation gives CASSVGSSMETQYF.

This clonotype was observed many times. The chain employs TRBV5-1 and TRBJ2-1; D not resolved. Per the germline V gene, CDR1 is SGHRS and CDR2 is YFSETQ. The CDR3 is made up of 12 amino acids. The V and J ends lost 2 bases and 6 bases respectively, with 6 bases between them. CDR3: CASSLSFNEQFF. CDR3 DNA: TGCGCCAGCAGCTTATCTTTCAATGAGCAGTTCTTC.

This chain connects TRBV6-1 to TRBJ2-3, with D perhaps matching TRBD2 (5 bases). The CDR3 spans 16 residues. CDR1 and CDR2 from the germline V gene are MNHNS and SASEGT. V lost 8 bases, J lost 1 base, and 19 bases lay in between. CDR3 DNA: TGTGCCAGCGAAGGGCGGGCCCCTCCCGGCACAGATACGCAGTATTTT. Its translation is CASEGRAPPGTDTQYF.

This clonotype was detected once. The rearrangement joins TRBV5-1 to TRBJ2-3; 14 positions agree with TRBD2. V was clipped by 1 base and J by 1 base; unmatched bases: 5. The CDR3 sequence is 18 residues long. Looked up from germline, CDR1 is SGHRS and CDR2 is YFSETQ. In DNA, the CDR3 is TGCGCCAGCAGCTTGAGGACTAGCGGGAGGTGGGGCACAGATACGCAGTATTTT. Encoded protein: CASSLRTSGRWGTDTQYF. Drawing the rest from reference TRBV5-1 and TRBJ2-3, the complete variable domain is KAGVTQTPRYLIKTRGQQVTLSCSPISGHRSVSWYQQTPGQGLQFLFEYFSETQRNKGNFPGRFSGRQFSNSRSEMNVSTLELGDSALYLCASSLRTSGRWGTDTQYFGPGTRLTVL.

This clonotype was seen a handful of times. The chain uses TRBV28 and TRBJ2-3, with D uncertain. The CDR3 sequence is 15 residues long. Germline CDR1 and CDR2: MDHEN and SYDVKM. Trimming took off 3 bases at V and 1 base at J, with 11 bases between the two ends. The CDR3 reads CASSFTPDGTDTQYF. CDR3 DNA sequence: TGTGCCAGCAGTTTTACGCCGGACGGCACAGATACGCAGTATTTT.

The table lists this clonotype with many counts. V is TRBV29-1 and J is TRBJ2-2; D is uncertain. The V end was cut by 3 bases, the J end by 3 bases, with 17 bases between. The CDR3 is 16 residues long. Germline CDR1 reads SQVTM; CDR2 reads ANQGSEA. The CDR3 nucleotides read TGCAGCGTTGAGTGGCAGCGCGCGCCCCACACCGGGGAGCTGTTTTTT. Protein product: CSVEWQRAPHTGELFF.

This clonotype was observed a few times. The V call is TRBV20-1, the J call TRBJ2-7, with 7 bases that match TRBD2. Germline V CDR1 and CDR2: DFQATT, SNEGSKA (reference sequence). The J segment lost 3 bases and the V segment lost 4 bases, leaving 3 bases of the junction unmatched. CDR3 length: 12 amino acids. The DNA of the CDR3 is TGCAGTGCTAAGCGGGATTACTACGAGCAGTACTTC. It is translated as CSAKRDYYEQYF.

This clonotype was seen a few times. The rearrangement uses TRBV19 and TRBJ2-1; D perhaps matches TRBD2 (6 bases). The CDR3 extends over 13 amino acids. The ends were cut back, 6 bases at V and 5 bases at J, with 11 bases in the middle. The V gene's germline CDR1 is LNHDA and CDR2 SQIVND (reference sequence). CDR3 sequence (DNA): TGTGCCAGTAGGAGCACTAGCAACAATGAGCAGTTCTTC. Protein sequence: CASRSTSNNEQFF.